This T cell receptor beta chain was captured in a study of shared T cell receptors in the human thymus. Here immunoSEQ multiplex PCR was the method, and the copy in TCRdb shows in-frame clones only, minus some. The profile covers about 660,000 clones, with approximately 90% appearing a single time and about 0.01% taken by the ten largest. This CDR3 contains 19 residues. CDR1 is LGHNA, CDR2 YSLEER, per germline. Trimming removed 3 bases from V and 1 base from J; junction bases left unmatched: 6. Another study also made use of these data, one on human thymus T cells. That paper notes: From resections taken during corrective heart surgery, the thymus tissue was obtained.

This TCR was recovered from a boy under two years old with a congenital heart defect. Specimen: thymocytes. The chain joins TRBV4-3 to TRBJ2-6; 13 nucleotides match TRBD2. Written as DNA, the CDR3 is TGCGCCAGCAGCCAGTTACGGGGACTAGCGGGATCTGGGGCCAACGTCCTGACTTTC. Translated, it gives CASSQLRGLAGSGANVLTF.